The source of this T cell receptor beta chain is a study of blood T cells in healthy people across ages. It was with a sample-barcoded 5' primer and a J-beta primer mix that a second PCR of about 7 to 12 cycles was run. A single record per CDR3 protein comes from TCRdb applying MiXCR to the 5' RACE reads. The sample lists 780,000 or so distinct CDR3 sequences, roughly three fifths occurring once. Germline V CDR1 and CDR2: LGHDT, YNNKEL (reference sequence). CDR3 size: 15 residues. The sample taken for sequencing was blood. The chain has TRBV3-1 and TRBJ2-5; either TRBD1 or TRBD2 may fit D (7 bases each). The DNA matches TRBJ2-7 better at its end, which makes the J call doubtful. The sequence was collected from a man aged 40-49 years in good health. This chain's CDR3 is CASSPTKGGGDEQYF. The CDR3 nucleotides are TGTGCCAGCAGCCCCACAAAGGGAGGGGGCGACGAGCAGTACTTC.